Presented here are 30 T cell receptor beta chains from one specimen sequenced in a study of blood T cell repertoires in COVID-19. The protocol was immunoSEQ multiplex PCR, while the TCRdb copy is restricted to in-frame clones and leaves out a portion. The sample shows 110,000 to 150,000 clones, 75% to 85% of them seen only once. What was sequenced was peripheral blood. The source of these receptors is a man in his sixties with active or convalescent COVID-19.

V usage is TRBV19 and J usage is TRBJ1-6; TRBD1 agrees at 9 bases. The germline gives CDR1 LNHDA, CDR2 SQIVND (reference sequence). CDR3 length: 14 residues. V lost 3 bases and J lost 8; bases outside the gene matches: 2. Here the CDR3 DNA reads TGTGCCAGTAGTATTACAGGGGGCGATTCACCCCTCCACTTT. Protein sequence: CASSITGGDSPLHF.

The chain joins TRBV5-5 to TRBJ2-5, with 11 nucleotides matching TRBD2. The CDR3 is made up of 15 amino acids. The germline V gene has CDR1 SGHKS and CDR2 YYEKEE (reference sequence). V shed 4 bases and J 4 bases; nucleotides not matched to a gene: 6. The CDR3 coding sequence is TGTGCCAGCAGCCCACTAGCGGGAGTTCGAGAGACCCAGTACTTC. Its protein product is CASSPLAGVRETQYF.

J is TRBJ1-1 and V is TRBV6-5, with D perhaps matching TRBD1 (5 bases). This CDR3 region has 14 residues. Germline loops: CDR1 MNHEY, CDR2 SVGAGI. With 5 bases removed from V and 0 bases from J, the gap between germline ends came to 10 bases. CDR3 nucleotides: TGTGCCAGCAGTCTCATAGGGGTGAACACTGAAGCTTTCTTT. It is translated as CASSLIGVNTEAFF.

CDR3 region: CASSLGGQGARETQYF. In DNA form, the CDR3 reads TGTGCCAGCAGCTTAGGGGGCCAGGGGGCCAGGGAGACCCAGTACTTC. This chain links TRBV7-9 with TRBJ2-5; 8 nucleotides align to TRBD1. The CDR3 is 16 residues long. V was pared by 1 base and J by 5 bases, with 9 bases of the junction left unmatched. In germline, CDR1 is SEHNR, CDR2 FQNEAQ (reference sequence).

V and J are TRBV15 and TRBJ1-5, with D tentatively TRBD1 (6 bases). Trimming pared 3 bases from V and 4 bases from J, leaving 16 bases between. Germline V gives CDR1 LNHNV, CDR2 YYDKDF (reference sequence). This CDR3 has 16 amino acids. The CDR3 sequence is CATSRRQTGLNQPQHF. Here the CDR3 DNA reads TGTGCCACCAGCAGGCGTCAGACAGGCTTAAATCAGCCCCAGCATTTT.

The chain uses TRBV30 and TRBJ2-5, with 7 bases that match TRBD1. The V gene's germline CDR1 is GTSNPN and CDR2 SVGIG (reference sequence). There are 14 residues in the CDR3. J gave up 5 bases and V 8 bases, and 14 bases lay outside the gene matches. CDR3 coding DNA: TGTGCCCGCAACCACGGAGTACAGGGGGAGACCCAGTACTTC. Encoded protein: CARNHGVQGETQYF.

DNA for the CDR3: TGTGCCAGTCTGGTCGGACTAGCGGAAAATGAGCAGTTCTTC. It encodes CASLVGLAENEQFF. The V gene is TRBV7-9, the J gene TRBJ2-1; 10 bases match TRBD2. CDR1 SEHNR and CDR2 FQNEAQ come from the germline V gene (reference sequence). Trimming at V came to 9 bases and at J to 7 bases, leaving 9 bases not matched to a gene. The CDR3 has 14 residues.

The chain carries TRBV19 and TRBJ2-1, with 10 nucleotides matching TRBD1. This CDR3 spans 16 amino acids. From germline, CDR1 is LNHDA and CDR2 SQIVND (reference sequence). V dropped 4 bases and J dropped 2; count of bases not matched to a gene: 5. CDR3 in amino acids: CASSTEGQGAYNEQFF. In DNA form, the CDR3 reads TGTGCCAGTAGTACGGAAGGACAGGGGGCCTACAATGAGCAGTTCTTC.

DNA for the CDR3: TGTGCCAGCAGCTTGGGACAGGGTGGGGCAGATACGCAGTATTTT. It codes for CASSLGQGGADTQYF. The chain is built from TRBV5-6 and TRBJ2-3; TRBD1 agrees at 7 bases. Unmatched junction bases numbered 5, after V lost 0 bases and J lost 4 bases. The germline gives CDR1 SGHDT, CDR2 YYEEEE. CDR3 size: 15 residues.

V is TRBV12-3 or TRBV12-4 and J is TRBJ2-1, with 11 bases that match TRBD2. Trimming took 8 bases from V and 9 from J; bases not matched to a gene: 3. The CDR3 spans 12 residues. This chain's CDR3 is CASAGLAGEQFF. CDR3 bases: TGTGCCAGCGCCGGACTAGCGGGTGAGCAGTTCTTC.

This clone came up a few times. The chain has TRBV24-1 and TRBJ1-4; D possibly corresponds to TRBD1 (5 bases). Per germline, CDR1 KGHDR and CDR2 SFDVKD. Trimming took off 3 bases at V and 3 bases at J, with 13 bases between the two ends. The length of the CDR3 is 16 residues. The CDR3 here is CATSDTTGTSNEKLFF. For the CDR3, the DNA is TGTGCCACCAGTGATACAACCGGGACTTCTAATGAAAAACTGTTTTTT.

The V call is TRBV7-2, the J call TRBJ1-5; 10 bases are a match to TRBD1. This CDR3 contains 15 residues. Trimming took 6 bases from V and 6 from J; bases not matched to a gene: 8. From germline, CDR1 is SGHTA and CDR2 FQGNSA. The CDR3 loop reads CASRRGQGGAQPQHF. CDR3 DNA sequence: TGTGCCAGCAGACGCGGACAGGGGGGGGCTCAGCCCCAGCATTTT. The entire variable domain, with the rest obtained from reference TRBV7-2 and TRBJ1-5, is as follows: GAGVSQSPSNKVTEKGKDVELRCDPISGHTALYWYRQSLGQGLEFLIYFQGNSAPDKSGLPSDRFSAERTGGSVSTLTIQRTQQEDSAVYLCASRRGQGGAQPQHFGDGTRLSIL.

V and J are TRBV5-6 and TRBJ2-5; D is unclear. Trimming stripped 0 bases from V and 2 bases from J, with 5 bases between. The CDR3 extends over 13 amino acids. Looked up from germline, CDR1 is SGHDT and CDR2 is YYEEEE. The CDR3 region has the DNA TGTGCCAGCAGCTTGGTACAGCAAGAGACCCAGTACTTC. It translates to CASSLVQQETQYF.

V gene TRBV18 combines with J gene TRBJ1-1; maybe TRBD1 (6 bases). The V gene's germline CDR1 is KGHSH and CDR2 LQKENI. CDR3 length equals 12 residues. Trimming removed 3 bases at V and 6 bases at J, with 8 bases between. This chain's CDR3 is CASSPRQAEAFF. Written as DNA, the CDR3 is TGTGCCAGCTCACCGAGACAGGCTGAAGCTTTCTTT.

The rearrangement links TRBV30 to TRBJ1-2; a weak D match, TRBD1 (5 bases). In germline, CDR1 is GTSNPN, CDR2 SVGIG (reference sequence). V was trimmed by 3 bases and J by 14 bases, leaving 22 bases between them. This CDR3 region has 13 residues. The CDR3 coding sequence is TGTGCCTGGAGAAGGGGTCCTCTTTACGCTCTAACCTTC. It translates to CAWRRGPLYALTF.

This clone was picked up a small number of times. The chain combines TRBV7-9 with TRBJ2-7; TRBD1 is a possible D gene (6 bases). This CDR3 spans 14 amino acids. CDR1 is SEHNR, CDR2 FQNEAQ, per germline (reference sequence). Trimming took 3 bases from V and 4 from J, leaving 13 bases between them. The CDR3 reads CASSFETGSYEQYF. The CDR3 nucleotides are TGTGCCAGCAGCTTTGAGACAGGCTCTTACGAGCAGTACTTC.

The gene calls are TRBV7-2 and TRBJ1-6, with 12 bases identical to TRBD1. The J segment lost 6 bases and the V segment lost 2 bases, leaving 5 bases of the junction unmatched. The germline CDR1 and CDR2 sequences are SGHTA and FQGNSA. The CDR3 contains 17 residues. The CDR3 here is CASSLSGTGGSNSPLHF. In nucleotides, the CDR3 is TGTGCCAGCAGCTTATCAGGGACAGGGGGCTCTAATTCACCCCTCCACTTT.

This clone was observed a single time. The chain links TRBV2 to TRBJ2-3; D perhaps matches TRBD2 (6 bases). The V gene lost 2 bases and the J gene lost 0 bases, with 12 bases spanning the gap. Looked up from germline, CDR1 is SNHLY and CDR2 is FYNNEI. The CDR3 extends over 16 amino acids. CDR3 nucleotides: TGTGCCAGCAGTGAATCGGGCGGGGCGAGCACAGATACGCAGTATTTT. Translating gives CASSESGGASTDTQYF.

CDR3 sequence reads: CASSQDWQAGGPYEQYF. The CDR3 DNA sequence: TGCGCCAGCAGCCAAGATTGGCAGGCAGGGGGGCCCTACGAGCAGTACTTC. This rearrangement joins TRBV4-3 to TRBJ2-7, with D possibly matching TRBD1 (7 bases). V dropped 0 bases and J dropped 2 bases, with 17 bases sitting between them. This CDR3 region has 17 residues. The germline V gene encodes CDR1 LGHNA and CDR2 YSLEER.

The CDR3: CASSLGQGYEQFF. CDR3 coding DNA: TGTGCCAGCAGTTTAGGGCAGGGATATGAGCAGTTCTTC. J is TRBJ2-1 and V is TRBV27; a possible D gene is TRBD1 (5 bases). CDR1 MNHEY and CDR2 SMNVEV come from the germline V gene (reference sequence). With 2 bases removed from V and 8 bases from J, the gap between germline ends came to 10 bases. CDR3 length: 13 amino acids.

The J gene is TRBJ1-2, the V gene TRBV29-1, with a possible D match to TRBD1 (5 bases). This CDR3 has 14 amino acids. CDR1 SQVTM and CDR2 ANQGSEA come from the germline V gene. V shed 3 bases and J shed 8 bases, with 19 bases lying between them. The chain's CDR3 is CSVDSRQGDLGYTF. CDR3 DNA sequence: TGCAGCGTTGATAGTAGGCAGGGCGATTTAGGCTACACCTTC.

The chain employs TRBV7-2 and TRBJ1-5, with D possibly matching TRBD1 (6 bases). Germline V gene lookup returns CDR1 SGHTA and CDR2 FQGNSA. This CDR3 is 15 amino acids long. Trimming cost V 5 bases and J 6 bases, with 17 bases left between them. The CDR3 region is CASSPTGYEGQPQHF. CDR3 in DNA: TGTGCCAGCAGCCCAACAGGGTATGAGGGTCAGCCCCAGCATTTT.

The V and J genes are TRBV7-2 and TRBJ2-3; D is ambiguous. The germline V gene encodes CDR1 SGHTA and CDR2 FQGNSA. Trimming left V 1 base short and J 6 bases short, with 14 bases between. The CDR3 sequence is 15 residues long. CDR3 in amino acids: CASSLVRRRMDTQYF. As DNA, the CDR3 is TGTGCCAGCAGCTTAGTCCGGAGACGGATGGATACGCAGTATTTT.

This chain connects TRBV11-2 to TRBJ2-1, with 10 bases identical to TRBD1. V trimming: 2 bases; J trimming: 1 base; junction bases outside the gene matches: 8. The CDR3 covers 18 residues. Germline values: CDR1 SGHAT, CDR2 FQNNGV. Here the CDR3 reads CASSLRLDRGSSYNEQFF. CDR3 in DNA: TGTGCCAGCAGCTTAAGGTTGGACAGGGGGAGTTCCTACAATGAGCAGTTCTTC.

The chain recombines TRBV7-9 with TRBJ2-1; D perhaps matches TRBD2 (6 bases). Germline V CDR1 and CDR2: SEHNR, FQNEAQ (reference sequence). The CDR3 totals 14 residues. Between the trimmed V and J ends, which lost 0 bases and 7 bases, there was a span of 10 bases. In DNA form, the CDR3 reads TGTGCCAGCAGCTTAGCCGGCGGGGTGAATGAGCAGTTCTTC. Residues: CASSLAGGVNEQFF.

This clone turned up a few times. The V and J genes are TRBV19 and TRBJ1-4; TRBD1 agrees at 9 bases. The CDR3 extends over 17 amino acids. Losses at the gene ends were 3 bases for V and 3 bases for J; bases not matched to a gene: 8. Germline values: CDR1 LNHDA, CDR2 SQIVND (reference sequence). As DNA, the CDR3 is TGTGCCAGTAGTATCCCCGGACAGGGGAGGGCTAATGAAAAACTGTTTTTT. It translates to CASSIPGQGRANEKLFF.

This clone appeared once. This rearrangement joins TRBV30 to TRBJ1-1; D is unclear. This CDR3 is built from 13 residues. Germline CDR1 GTSNPN, CDR2 SVGIG (reference sequence). V was clipped by 2 bases and J by 1 base, with 8 bases between them. CDR3 bases: TGTGCCTGGAGTTACGGTCAGAACACTGAAGCTTTCTTT. It encodes CAWSYGQNTEAFF.

This chain joins TRBV6-5 and TRBJ2-7; D is perhaps TRBD2 (5 bases). In germline, CDR1 is MNHEY, CDR2 SVGAGI. The CDR3 sequence is 15 residues long. V shed 4 bases and J shed 6 bases, with 19 bases lying between them. The CDR3 nucleotides are TGTGCCAGCAGTTGGACTTTCTCCACCGTGGGCGAGCAGTACTTC. Its translation is CASSWTFSTVGEQYF.

The chain combines TRBV29-1 with TRBJ2-2; D uncertain. The CDR3 extends over 15 amino acids. Between the trimmed V and J ends, which lost 3 bases and 2 bases, there was a span of 13 bases. The V gene's germline CDR1 is SQVTM and CDR2 ANQGSEA. CDR3 DNA sequence: TGCAGCGTTGAGTCGGCAGGCTACAACACCGGGGAGCTGTTTTTT. Protein: CSVESAGYNTGELFF.

The rearrangement links TRBV27 to TRBJ1-2; TRBD1 aligns across 8 bases. The ends lost 4 bases at V and 4 bases at J; junction bases unmatched: 11. Germline V gene lookup returns CDR1 MNHEY and CDR2 SMNVEV (reference sequence). There are 16 residues in the CDR3. As DNA, the CDR3 is TGTGCCAGCAGTTCTACCGGACAGGGATTTGGCTATGGCTACACCTTC. Protein: CASSSTGQGFGYGYTF.